These T cell receptor beta chains were read from a single sample in a study of T cell changes during pregnancy in multiple sclerosis. Measured with immunoSEQ multiplex PCR; TCRdb has only the in-frame clones, and not every one. The sample lists roughly 88,000 clones; more than 85% were seen once. The specimen was peripheral blood, collected in the first trimester of pregnancy. The receptors originated from a female donor with multiple sclerosis, enrolled in a pregnancy study. Both conserved end residues are part of each CDR3. D genes are given only for firm matches. Clone size is given for some rows only: seen once, a few or many times, or a class if the clone is expanded.

>TRBJ2-7|TRBV27|.|.
CASSFSLRGPYEQYF
TGTGCCAGCAGTTTCTCTCTGCGGGGGCCCTACGAGCAGTACTTC
>TRBJ2-3|TRBV30|.|TRBD2
CAWSSTGGDTQYF
TGTGCCTGGAGTTCCACGGGGGGGGATACGCAGTATTTT
>TRBJ2-7|TRBV27|few|.
CASSPGVDEQYF
TGTGCCAGCAGTCCGGGGGTTGACGAGCAGTACTTC
>TRBJ2-3|TRBV4-1|.|TRBD2
CASSLPGLAIQKGGTDTQYF
TGCGCCAGCAGCCTACCGGGACTAGCGATACAAAAGGGTGGTACAGATACGCAGTATTTT
>TRBJ2-7|TRBV5-6|.|.
CASSVTRVGAGEQYF
TGTGCCAGCAGCGTAACTCGGGTGGGTGCAGGGGAGCAGTACTTC
>TRBJ2-7|TRBV29-1|once|TRBD1
CSVSDTGTGSYEQYF
TGCAGCGTTTCCGATACCGGGACAGGGTCATACGAGCAGTACTTC
>TRBJ1-2|TRBV4-2|few|.
CASSQAGPDSFDGYTF
TGTGCCAGCAGCCAAGCGGGCCCGGACAGTTTTGATGGCTACACCTTC
>TRBJ2-7|TRBV14|once|TRBD1
CASSRSWTGTYEQYF
TGTGCCAGCAGCCGTTCTTGGACAGGGACCTACGAGCAGTACTTC
>TRBJ1-2|TRBV7-8|.|TRBD1
CASSTTGTAYYGYTF
TGTGCCAGCAGCACAACCGGGACAGCTTACTATGGCTACACCTTC
>TRBJ2-2|TRBV6-1|.|.
CATDRRNTGELFF
TGTGCCACAGACAGGCGAAACACCGGGGAGCTGTTTTTT
>TRBJ1-2|TRBV6-5|.|TRBD1
CASSQPGQDRNGYTF
TGTGCCAGCAGTCAACCGGGACAGGATAGGAATGGCTACACCTTC
>TRBJ1-1|TRBV28|.|TRBD1
CASSFPGQGKVSATEAFF
TGTGCCAGCAGTTTCCCTGGACAGGGAAAGGTTTCCGCCACTGAAGCTTTCTTT
>TRBJ2-5|TRBV5-4|.|.
CASSLETGQETQYF
TGTGCCAGCAGCTTGGAAACAGGGCAAGAGACCCAGTACTTC
>TRBJ2-7|TRBV7-9|.|.
CASSSPTSSYEQYF
TGTGCCAGCAGCTCGCCGACTAGTTCGTACGAGCAGTACTTC
>TRBJ2-5|TRBV4-3|.|.
CASSQDSGLAQETQYF
TGCGCCAGCAGCCAAGATTCCGGGCTAGCGCAAGAGACCCAGTACTTC